This entry describes one T cell receptor beta chain. Germline V gene sequence: CDR1 ENHRY, CDR2 SYGVKD. With 7 bases removed from V and 0 bases from J, the gap between germline ends came to 10 bases. This CDR3 is built from 13 residues. This entry belongs to a study of T-cell reconstitution after alpha-beta-depleted transplantation in children. Preparation of the TCRbeta library involved a method that used unique molecular identifiers. TCRdb passed the PCR reads through MiXCR, listing each CDR3 protein once. The sample includes around 130,000 distinct CDR3 sequences, around a tenth of them seen just once.

Here the sequenced sample was PBMCs, mostly from graft donor cells, taken 180 days after TCRalphabeta/CD19-depleted stem cell transplant. V gene TRBV10-3 combines with J gene TRBJ2-7, with D perhaps matching TRBD1 or TRBD2 (5 bases each). The clonotype comes from a girl in the first two years of life who had a stem cell transplant for combined immunodeficiency, so the T cells may come from the graft donor. The CDR3 reads CAITGTLSYEQYF. The DNA for the CDR3 is TGTGCCATCACCGGGACCCTCTCCTACGAGCAGTACTTC.